This T cell receptor (beta chain) was retrieved from a study of cytomegalovirus exposure and HLA in healthy donors (TCRdb year 2017). Study-level background: According to a later analysis, one platform produced both the 110 or so validation repertoires and the 720 or so repertoires of the first cohort. The study was designed to test whether signatures of past pathogen exposure could be identified by cataloging public T cell receptors. Besides the first cohort of more than 650 subjects, a separate validation cohort made up of 95 to 150 different subjects was used. To predict cytomegalovirus infection status, the study brought together high-throughput TCR immunosequencing, statistical association of individual TCRs with disease status, and machine learning. What the research found in general, with its limitations: According to the authors, the approach could potentially be generalized to other disease states and immunological phenotypes. The study gave a list of roughly 150 TCR beta chains associated with cytomegalovirus. A later analysis had no HLA typing for the validation cohort, so co-occurrence there was scored across all 120 repertoires. Three of the identified cytomegalovirus-associated TCR beta chains were confirmed in vitro to be specific for cytomegalovirus antigens. In both the original and validation cohorts, the classifier was reported to diagnose cytomegalovirus status with high specificity and sensitivity. In a later analysis, TCRs clustered in the first cohort were found to also tend to co-occur in the roughly 110 validation repertoires, with 85% to 95% of cluster scores above 0. Across donors, most TCR sequences were observed very rarely, whereas some public TCRs were present in many individuals.

Donors formed part of the validation cohort, which comprised 120 or so subjects and was distinct from the first cohort of under 750 subjects. The library was obtained by the immunoSEQ multiplex PCR assay. From the authors' description of their analysis: A statistical classification framework was developed to diagnose cytomegalovirus status using the catalog of TCR beta chain sequences. Held by TCRdb, this immuneACCESS table contains in-frame sequences only and omits some clones. Under half of the omission traces to an unresolved V gene where checked; the cause of the rest is unknown. The DNA was the basis for D and trimming; V, J and clone size are from that table. The sample includes 250,000 to 300,000 clones, with 80% to 90% observed a single time. Together, the top ten hold approximately 1% of the sample. This clone was recorded only once. This clone's antigen is unknown. The sample holds no much larger clone one base away, and base qualities are not on file.

The receptor was derived from a woman between 18 and 30 years old in good health and CMV-seronegative. The sequenced sample consisted of PBMCs.

DNA sequence: TGTGCCAGCAGCTTAGAAGGGGGGGACCCCACACGTTCCTACAATGAGCAGTTCTTC. Its translation is CASSLEGGDPTRSYNEQFF. Recombination connected TRBV11-3 to TRBJ2-1; possibly the D gene is TRBD2, per 7 matching bases. The CDR3 covers 19 residues, taking in both the cysteine and the phenylalanine. The sequence is cut down to CDR3 DNA, 57 bases in frame from base 1. In the germline V gene, CDR1 corresponds to SGHNT and CDR2 to YENEEA. The junction shows trimming of 0 bases on V and 1 base on J, plus 19 bases between the germline ends.